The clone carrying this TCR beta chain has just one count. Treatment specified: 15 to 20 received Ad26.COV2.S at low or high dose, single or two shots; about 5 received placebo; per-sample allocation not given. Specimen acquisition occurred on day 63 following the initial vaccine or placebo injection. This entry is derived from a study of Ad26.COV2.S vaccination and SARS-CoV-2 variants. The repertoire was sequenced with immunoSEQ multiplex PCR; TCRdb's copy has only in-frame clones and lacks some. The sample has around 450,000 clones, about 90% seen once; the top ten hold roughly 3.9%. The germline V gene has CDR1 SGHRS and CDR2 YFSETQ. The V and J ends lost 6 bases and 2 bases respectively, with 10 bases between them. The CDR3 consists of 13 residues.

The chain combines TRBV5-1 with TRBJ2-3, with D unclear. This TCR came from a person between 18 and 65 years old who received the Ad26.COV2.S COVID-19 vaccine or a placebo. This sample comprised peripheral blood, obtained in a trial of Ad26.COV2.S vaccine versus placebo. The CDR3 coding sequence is TGCGCCAGCACCCAGGTCTCCACAGATACGCAGTATTTT. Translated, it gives CASTQVSTDTQYF.